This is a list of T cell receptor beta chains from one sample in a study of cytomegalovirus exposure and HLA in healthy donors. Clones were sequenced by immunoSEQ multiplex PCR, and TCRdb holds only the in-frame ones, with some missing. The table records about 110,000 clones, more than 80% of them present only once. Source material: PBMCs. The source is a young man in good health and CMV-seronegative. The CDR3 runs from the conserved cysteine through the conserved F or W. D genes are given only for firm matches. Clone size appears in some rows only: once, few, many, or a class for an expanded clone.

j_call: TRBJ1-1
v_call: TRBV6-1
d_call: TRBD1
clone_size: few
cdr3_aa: CASDRDLRGTEAFF
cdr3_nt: TGTGCCAGCGACAGGGACCTTAGGGGCACTGAAGCTTTCTTT

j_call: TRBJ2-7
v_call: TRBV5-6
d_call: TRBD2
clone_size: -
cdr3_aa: CASSFRETSGTYEQYF
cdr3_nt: TGTGCCAGCAGCTTTCGAGAGACTAGCGGCACCTACGAGCAGTACTTC

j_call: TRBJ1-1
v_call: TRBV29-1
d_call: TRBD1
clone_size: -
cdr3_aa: CSVEGQGHTEAFF
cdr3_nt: TGCAGCGTTGAGGGACAGGGTCACACTGAAGCTTTCTTT

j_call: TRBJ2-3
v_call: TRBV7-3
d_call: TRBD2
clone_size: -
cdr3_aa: CASSLSGRADTQYF
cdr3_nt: TGTGCCAGCAGCTTGAGTGGGAGGGCAGATACGCAGTATTTT

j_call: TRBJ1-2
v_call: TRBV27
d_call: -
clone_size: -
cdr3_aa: CASSSTPAGGNYGYTF
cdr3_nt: TGTGCCAGCAGTTCCACCCCCGCGGGTGGGAACTATGGCTACACCTTC

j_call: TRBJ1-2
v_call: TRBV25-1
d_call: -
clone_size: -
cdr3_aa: CASTQANPRDGYTF
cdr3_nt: TGTGCCAGCACCCAGGCGAACCCGAGGGATGGCTACACCTTC

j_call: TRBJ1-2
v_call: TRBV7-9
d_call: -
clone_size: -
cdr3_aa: CASSSRQEYGYTF
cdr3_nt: TGTGCCAGCAGCTCCCGACAGGAGTATGGCTACACCTTC

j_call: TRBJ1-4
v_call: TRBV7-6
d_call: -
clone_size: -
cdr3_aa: CASSADSGTTNEKLFF
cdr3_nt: TGTGCCAGCAGCGCTGACTCGGGGACAACTAATGAAAAACTGTTTTTT

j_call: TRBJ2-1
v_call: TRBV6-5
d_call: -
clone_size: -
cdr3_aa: CASSYSGGMGNEQFF
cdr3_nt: TGTGCCAGCAGTTACTCTGGCGGGATGGGCAATGAGCAGTTCTTC

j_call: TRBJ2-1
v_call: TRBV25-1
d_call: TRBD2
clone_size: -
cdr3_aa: CASGNPGGGNEQFF
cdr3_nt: TGTGCCAGCGGAAACCCGGGAGGGGGCAATGAGCAGTTCTTC

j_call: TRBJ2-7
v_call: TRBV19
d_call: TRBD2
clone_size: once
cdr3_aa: CASSSPGLAAYEQYF
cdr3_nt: TGTGCCAGTAGTAGCCCCGGACTAGCGGCCTACGAGCAGTACTTC

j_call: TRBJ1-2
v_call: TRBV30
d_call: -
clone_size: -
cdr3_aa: CAWIGGRNYGYTF
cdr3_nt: TGTGCCTGGATCGGCGGGCGGAACTATGGCTACACCTTC

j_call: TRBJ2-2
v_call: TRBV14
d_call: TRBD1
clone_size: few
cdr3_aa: CASSPGGGGELFF
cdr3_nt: TGTGCCAGCAGTCCAGGGGGCGGGGGGGAGCTGTTTTTT